This record covers a single T cell receptor beta chain. No antigen is known for it. It was with 60 Vbeta and 13 Jbeta primers that the PCR ran. Generated by immunoSEQ multiplex PCR, the TCRdb table keeps only in-frame clones and is missing some. Of about 140,000 clones in the sample, 83% were seen once. This entry belongs to a study of cytomegalovirus exposure and HLA in healthy donors. General study findings and limits: An analysis that was carried out later associated fewer than 20,000 TCR beta sequences with HLA alleles at 0.05 false discovery rate.

The CDR3 runs 12 residues. V was clipped by 3 bases and J by 4 bases; unmatched bases: 2. The germline CDR1 and CDR2 sequences are GTSNPN and SVGIG (reference sequence). Sequencing used PBMCs. This receptor was obtained from a man aged 40-49 years in good health and CMV-seronegative. This sequence joins TRBV30 and TRBJ2-5; the match to TRBD1 covers 7 bases. CDR3 sequence reads: CAWRAGGETQYF. CDR3 DNA sequence: TGTGCCTGGAGAGCAGGGGGAGAGACCCAGTACTTC.